This T cell receptor (beta chain) was captured by sequencing in a study of T cell responses to AZD1222 COVID-19 vaccine. Assay used: immunoSEQ multiplex PCR; TCRdb lists only in-frame clones, some missing. The profile shows 150,000 to 200,000 clones, about 92% of them singletons. The V segment lost 3 bases and the J segment 2 bases; nucleotides outside the gene matches: 3. The CDR3 length is 16 residues. Germline values: CDR1 KGHSH, CDR2 LQKENI. Study results and caveats: Samples come after the peak T cell response, not at day 14. White British donors predominated, females outnumbered males, and clonal diversity was possibly underestimated. The reported proportion of spike-specific TCRs targeting unmutated variant regions was nearly half.

In the case of this clone: Antigen specificity is unknown.

The J gene is TRBJ2-1, the V gene TRBV18; 11 bases are shared with TRBD2. The sequenced sample was peripheral blood, obtained on day 0 of AZD1222 vaccination. This clonotype was obtained from an adult in good health. CDR3 amino acids: CASSPVSGGAYNEQFF. The CDR3 nucleotides are TGTGCCAGCTCACCCGTTAGCGGGGGGGCCTACAATGAGCAGTTCTTC.